The 2 T cell receptor beta chains in this list originate from one sample, sequenced in a study of T cells in Graves' hyperthyroidism and ophthalmopathy. Using RNA transcripts as the source, TCR beta CDR3 regions were amplified. HTBI primers were employed in a first-round RT-PCR of the TCR CDR3. TCRdb called the multiplex PCR reads again in MiXCR, with one record for every CDR3 protein. The data contain over 350,000 distinct CDR3 sequences, under 15% of them singletons. What was sequenced was blood. These TCRs come from a man in his late teens or twenties with Graves' ophthalmopathy.

Many counts were recorded for this clonotype. This chain connects TRBV6-1 to TRBJ1-1, with TRBD1 matching over 10 bases. V shed 8 bases, J shed 0 bases, and the junction held 3 bases outside the gene matches. Germline V gives CDR1 MNHNS, CDR2 SASEGT. This CDR3 spans 14 amino acids. Here the CDR3 reads CASWGQGMNTEAFF. CDR3 nucleotide sequence: TGTGCCAGCTGGGGACAGGGGATGAACACTGAAGCTTTCTTT.

In its sample, this clonotype was seen many times. The V gene is TRBV5-6, the J gene TRBJ2-3; D tentatively reads TRBD1 or TRBD2 (5 bases each). Germline CDR1 and CDR2: SGHDT and YYEEEE. The ends were cut back, 5 bases at V and 4 bases at J, with 11 bases in the middle. There are 13 residues in the CDR3. The CDR3 bases are TGTGCCAGCAGTCCCGGGGACGCAGATACGCAGTATTTT. This translates into CASSPGDADTQYF.